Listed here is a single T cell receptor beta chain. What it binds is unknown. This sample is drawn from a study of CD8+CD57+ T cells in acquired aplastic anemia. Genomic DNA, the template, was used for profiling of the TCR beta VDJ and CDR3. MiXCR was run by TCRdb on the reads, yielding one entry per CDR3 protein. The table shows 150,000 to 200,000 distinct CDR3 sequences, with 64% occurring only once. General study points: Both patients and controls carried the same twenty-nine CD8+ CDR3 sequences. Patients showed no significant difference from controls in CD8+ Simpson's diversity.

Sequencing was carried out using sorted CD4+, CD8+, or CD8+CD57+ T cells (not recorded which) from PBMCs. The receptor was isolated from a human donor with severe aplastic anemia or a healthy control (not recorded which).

CDR3 residues: CSNGGTSYEQYF. The CDR3 DNA sequence: TGCAGCAACGGGGGTACCTCCTACGAGCAGTACTTC. The genes are TRBV29-1 and TRBJ2-7; D perhaps matches TRBD2 (6 bases). The germline gives CDR1 SQVTM, CDR2 ANQGSEA. V gave up 8 bases and J gave up 0 bases, with 11 bases separating them. The CDR3 extends over 12 amino acids.